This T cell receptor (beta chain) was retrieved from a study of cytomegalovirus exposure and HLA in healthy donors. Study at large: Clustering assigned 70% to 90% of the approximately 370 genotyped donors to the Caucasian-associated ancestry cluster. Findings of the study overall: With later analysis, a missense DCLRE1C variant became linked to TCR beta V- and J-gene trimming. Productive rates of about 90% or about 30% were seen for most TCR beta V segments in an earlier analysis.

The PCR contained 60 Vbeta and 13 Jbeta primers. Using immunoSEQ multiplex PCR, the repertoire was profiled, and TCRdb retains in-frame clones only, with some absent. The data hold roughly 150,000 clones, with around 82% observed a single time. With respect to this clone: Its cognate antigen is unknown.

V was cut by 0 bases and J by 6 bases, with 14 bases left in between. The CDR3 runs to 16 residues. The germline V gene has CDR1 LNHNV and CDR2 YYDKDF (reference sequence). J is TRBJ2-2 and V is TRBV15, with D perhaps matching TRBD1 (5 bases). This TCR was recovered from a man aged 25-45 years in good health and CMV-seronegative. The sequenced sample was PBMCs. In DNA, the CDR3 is TGTGCCACCAGCAGAGACATAGACAGCCTCGCCGGGGAGCTGTTTTTT. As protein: CATSRDIDSLAGELFF.